These T cell receptor beta chains were read from a single sample in a study of early T cells in non-severe SARS-CoV-2 infection. TCRdb independently ran MiXCR on the 5' RACE reads; one entry per CDR3 protein. The sample lists 55,000 to 65,000 distinct CDR3 sequences, about 12% occurring once. Specimen: whole blood, collected at baseline. The receptor source for this set is an adult who was a healthcare worker with PCR-confirmed SARS-CoV-2 infection or an uninfected control (not recorded which). The CDR3 runs from the conserved cysteine through the conserved F or W. The D gene is left open where the match is weak. Clone size is given for some rows only: seen once, a few or many times, or a class if the clone is expanded.

TRBV18	many	TRBJ2-7	NA	CASSPQGPRAAYEQYF	TGTGCCAGCTCCCCCCAAGGGCCTCGGGCCGCCTACGAGCAGTACTTC
TRBV11-2	NA	TRBJ2-7	NA	CASSLGVRLAYPYEQYF	TGTGCCAGCAGCTTAGGTGTACGGCTAGCGTACCCCTACGAGCAGTACTTC
TRBV10-2	few	TRBJ1-5	TRBD1	CASSESRGLRNQPQHF	TGCGCCAGCAGTGAGTCGAGGGGGCTCCGCAATCAGCCCCAGCATTTT
TRBV20-1	few	TRBJ1-1	TRBD1	CSARGGQLNTEAFF	TGCAGTGCCCGAGGGGGACAGCTGAACACTGAAGCTTTCTTT
TRBV25-1	NA	TRBJ2-1	NA	CASSKGLDNEQFF	TGTGCCAGCAGTAAGGGATTAGACAATGAGCAGTTCTTC
TRBV28	NA	TRBJ2-3	NA	CASTSPFPMGTDTQYF	TGTGCCAGCACCTCTCCATTTCCCATGGGCACAGATACGCAGTATTTT
TRBV27	NA	TRBJ1-5	NA	CASSLSGLSNQPQHF	TGTGCCAGCAGTTTATCCGGCCTTAGCAATCAGCCCCAGCATTTT
TRBV6-2/TRBV6-3	NA	TRBJ2-7	NA	CANQGRSYEQYF	TGTGCCAACCAAGGCCGCTCCTACGAGCAGTACTTC
TRBV6-2/TRBV6-3	many	TRBJ2-7	NA	CASTDLYEQYF	TGTGCCAGCACCGACTTATACGAGCAGTACTTC
TRBV12-3/TRBV12-4	many	TRBJ1-6	NA	CASERGRNSPLHF	TGTGCCAGCGAGAGGGGTCGTAATTCACCCCTCCACTTT
TRBV4-3	many	TRBJ2-6	NA	CASSQDLGSGANVLTF	TGCGCCAGCAGCCAAGATCTGGGTTCTGGGGCCAACGTCCTGACTTTC
TRBV20-1	NA	TRBJ2-7	NA	CSAREGERAYEQYF	TGCAGTGCTAGAGAGGGAGAAAGGGCCTACGAGCAGTACTTC
TRBV9	many	TRBJ1-5	NA	CASSTGTSRGPQHF	TGTGCCAGCAGCACTGGGACGTCCAGGGGACCCCAGCATTTT
TRBV6-2/TRBV6-3	NA	TRBJ2-7	TRBD1	CASRPSGTGPYEQYF	TGTGCCAGCAGGCCCTCTGGGACAGGACCCTACGAGCAGTACTTC
TRBV9	few	TRBJ1-1	TRBD1	CASSVAGQGSMNTEAFF	TGTGCCAGCAGCGTAGCGGGACAGGGATCCATGAACACTGAAGCTTTCTTT
TRBV10-2	NA	TRBJ2-7	TRBD2	CASTEIAGGRASYEQYF	TGCGCCAGCACCGAGATAGCGGGAGGGCGAGCCTCCTACGAGCAGTACTTC
TRBV28	NA	TRBJ2-7	NA	CASSPYGTTYEQYF	TGTGCCAGCAGCCCCTACGGGACGACCTACGAGCAGTACTTC
TRBV28	few	TRBJ2-4	NA	CAAHPQGHKNIQYF	TGTGCCGCTCACCCCCAGGGGCACAAAAACATTCAGTACTTC
TRBV27	NA	TRBJ2-2	TRBD2	CASGWTSQNTGELFF	TGTGCCAGCGGTTGGACTAGCCAGAACACCGGGGAGCTGTTTTTT
TRBV28	NA	TRBJ1-5	NA	CASRGWGDQPQHF	TGTGCCAGCAGGGGTTGGGGAGATCAGCCCCAGCATTTT
TRBV29-1	many	TRBJ2-3	TRBD2	CSGLGLAGGTDTQYF	TGCAGCGGTCTCGGACTAGCGGGGGGCACAGATACGCAGTATTTT
TRBV4-3	many	TRBJ1-1	TRBD1	CASSRHGTGNTEAFF	TGCGCCAGCAGCCGCCATGGGACAGGGAACACTGAAGCTTTCTTT
TRBV2	few	TRBJ1-5	TRBD1	CASSTTGGIGQPQHF	TGTGCCAGCAGTACGACAGGGGGCATTGGTCAGCCCCAGCATTTT
TRBV29-1	NA	TRBJ2-2	NA	CSVGPHTGELFF	TGCAGCGTGGGGCCCCACACCGGGGAGCTGTTTTTT
TRBV27	few	TRBJ2-6	NA	CASSLGWRGQSNSGANVLTF	TGTGCCAGCAGTTTAGGATGGAGGGGACAGTCAAACTCTGGGGCCAACGTCCTGACTTTC
TRBV11-2	few	TRBJ2-1	NA	CASSLYASSYNEQFF	TGTGCCAGCAGCTTATACGCGAGCTCCTACAATGAGCAGTTCTTC
TRBV27	NA	TRBJ2-7	NA	CASSTDRSGNSYEQYF	TGTGCCAGCAGTACCGACCGGTCAGGGAATTCCTACGAGCAGTACTTC
TRBV7-8	few	TRBJ2-7	TRBD2	CASSSGTSGRAGEQYF	TGTGCCAGCAGTTCCGGGACTAGCGGGAGGGCCGGGGAGCAGTACTTC
TRBV2	many	TRBJ2-5	NA	CASSAGLPWTQYF	TGTGCCAGCAGCGCCGGACTACCTTGGACCCAGTACTTC
TRBV6-2/TRBV6-3	few	TRBJ1-1	TRBD1	CASSYRAGTENTEAFF	TGTGCCAGCAGTTACCGGGCGGGGACAGAGAACACTGAAGCTTTCTTT
TRBV5-4	NA	TRBJ2-2	NA	CASSPPDSPNTGELFF	TGTGCCAGCAGCCCACCGGACAGTCCGAACACCGGGGAGCTGTTTTTT
TRBV29-1	NA	TRBJ1-3	TRBD1	CSPGTGPFTGNTIYF	TGCAGCCCCGGGACAGGCCCTTTTACTGGAAACACCATATATTTT
TRBV7-9	few	TRBJ2-1	TRBD2	CASSVAGGSYNEQFF	TGTGCCAGCAGCGTAGCGGGGGGCTCCTACAATGAGCAGTTCTTC
TRBV12-3/TRBV12-4	NA	TRBJ2-7	TRBD2	CASRPGTSGISYEQYF	TGTGCCAGCAGACCCGGGACTAGCGGAATCTCCTACGAGCAGTACTTC
TRBV3-1	NA	TRBJ1-2	NA	CASRPDRSHGYTF	TGTGCCAGCAGGCCCGACAGGAGTCATGGCTACACCTTC
TRBV11-2	NA	TRBJ2-3	TRBD2	CASSASGRRADTQYF	TGTGCCAGCAGCGCAAGCGGGAGGAGGGCAGATACGCAGTATTTT
TRBV7-9	many	TRBJ2-5	NA	CASSLGSPAGETQYF	TGTGCCAGCAGCTTAGGAAGCCCGGCCGGGGAGACCCAGTACTTC